Sequencing of this T cell receptor beta chain was carried out in a study of shared clonotypes between healthy human individuals. About the study: Per donor, three plates held CD4 naive cells, three held CD4 memory, two held CD8 naive and one held CD8 memory. Study-wide findings and caveats: Depth was large, yet rarefaction showed that sorted-subset sequencing was incomplete. It was observed that around 5% of naive CD4 clonotypes were shared across several donors.

Authors' analysis steps: Filtering differed since immunoSEQ provided only junctions, with no quality scores. Produced via immunoSEQ multiplex PCR; TCRdb's table is partial and in-frame only. V, J and clone size reflect that table, while D and trimming were determined from the DNA. This sample has roughly 1.4 million clones, with about 98.5% found just once. With respect to this clone: The antigen remains undetermined.

Germline V gene lookup returns CDR1 KGHSH and CDR2 LQKENI. The CDR3 covers 16 residues. After removal of 3 bases from V and 4 bases from J, the junction contained 4 bases not matched to a gene. The rearrangement joins TRBV18 to TRBJ2-2, with 11 bases lining up with TRBD2. Sample: naive CD4+ T cells sorted from blood. As to subset: CD45RA+ positively selected. The clonotype originates from a man younger than 45 in good health. CDR3 sequence (DNA): TGTGCCAGCTCACCGGGACTAGCGGAGCTCACCGGGGAGCTGTTTTTT. This translates into CASSPGLAELTGELFF.